These T cell receptor beta chains were read from a single sample in a study of cytomegalovirus exposure and HLA in healthy donors. Method: immunoSEQ multiplex PCR; TCRdb's copy keeps in-frame clones and lacks some. The profile shows 120,000 to 150,000 clones, 75% to 80% of them singletons. Material: PBMCs. These TCRs come from a woman in her twenties or thirties in good health and CMV-seronegative. The CDR3 runs from the conserved cysteine through the conserved F or W. D genes are given only for firm matches. Clone size, where shown, is once, few, many, or a class for clones that have expanded.

v_gene,j_gene,abundance,d_gene,CDR3nt,CDR3aa
TRBV11-3,TRBJ1-6,.,.,TGTGCCAGCAGCTACAGCGGAACTAATTCACCCCTCCACTTT,CASSYSGTNSPLHF
TRBV5-1,TRBJ1-1,.,.,TGCGCCAGCAGCTTGGTTCCCGGGAACACTGAAGCTTTCTTT,CASSLVPGNTEAFF
TRBV18,TRBJ1-1,.,.,TGTGCCAGCTCGGGTACAGTGGGTAGGCCTGAAGCTTTCTTT,CASSGTVGRPEAFF
TRBV2,TRBJ2-5,few,TRBD2,TGTGCCACTAGGGGACTAGCGGGGCTCAAGAGACAGACCCAGTACTTC,CATRGLAGLKRQTQYF
TRBV13,TRBJ2-5,once,TRBD2,TGTGCCAGCAGTCTGGGGGGGGACCTACCCCAAGAGACCCAGTACTTC,CASSLGGDLPQETQYF
TRBV13,TRBJ2-5,.,TRBD2,TGTGCCAGCAGCTTAGGGGGGACTAGCGGGGCCCAAGAGACCCAGTACTTC,CASSLGGTSGAQETQYF
TRBV10-2,TRBJ1-1,.,TRBD1,TGCGCCAGCAGCGGGACAGACAACACTGAAGCTTTCTTT,CASSGTDNTEAFF
TRBV1,TRBJ1-6,.,.,TGCACCAGCAGCCACCCCAACTGGGCCCCATCCGGTTCACCCCTCCACTTT,CTSSHPNWAPSGSPLHF
TRBV18,TRBJ1-3,.,TRBD1,TGTGCCAGCTCACACCCGGGACAGGAGGGGGACACCATATATTTT,CASSHPGQEGDTIYF
TRBV5-6,TRBJ2-4,few,TRBD1,TGTGCCAGCAGCTTTTGGGGGACAGAAGCCAAAAACATTCAGTACTTC,CASSFWGTEAKNIQYF
TRBV9,TRBJ1-6,.,TRBD1,TGTGCCAGCAGCACCTCTCCGGGACAGGGAGATTCACCCCTCCACTTT,CASSTSPGQGDSPLHF
TRBV5-1,TRBJ2-7,.,.,TGCGCCAGCAGCGTGCCCAGTGGCCGCGAGCAGTACTTC,CASSVPSGREQYF
TRBV6-5,TRBJ2-7,.,.,TGTGCCACCCAGTCCCCCACGAGGGACTACGAGCAGTACTTC,CATQSPTRDYEQYF
TRBV7-9,TRBJ2-1,.,.,TGTGCCAGCAGCGGCGGACAGAGGGGAAATGAGCAGTTCTTC,CASSGGQRGNEQFF
TRBV6-1,TRBJ2-1,.,.,TGTGCCAGCAGTGGGGACATAAGGTACAATGAGCAGTTCTTC,CASSGDIRYNEQFF
TRBV14,TRBJ1-5,few,.,TGTGCCAGCAGCCACAGGGCCAATCAGCCCCAGCATTTT,CASSHRANQPQHF
TRBV18,TRBJ1-1,once,.,TGTGCCAGCTCACCAGAGGGCCTTAGCGCTTTCTTT,CASSPEGLSAFF
TRBV4-1,TRBJ2-7,.,.,TGCGCCAGCAGCCAAGAGGGGGGACCGAGCTATGGAGAGCAGTACTTC,CASSQEGGPSYGEQYF